This paragraph covers one T cell receptor beta chain sequence. The antigen is not known. The stimulus was an HIV-1 Gag 15-mer peptide pool, 0.9 to 1 ug/peptide/mL. Responding CD4+ T cells were sorted by upregulation of both CD40 ligand and CD69. Adults with HIV-1 started suppressive ART while chronically infected. Sequencing used immunoSEQ version 4 in survey mode. Only in-frame clones appear in the TCRdb table, and some are missing; sequencing was by immunoSEQ multiplex PCR. This table holds over 10,000 clones, roughly 62% found once. The source of the sample is a study of persistence of HIV-infected CD4 T cells. The specimen comprised CD4+ T cells sorted from PBMCs after roughly 20-hour stimulation, sampled from a patient who received antiretroviral therapy. This receptor was identified in an adult man with HIV who was CMV-seropositive.

As DNA, the CDR3 is TGTGCCAGTAGTATTACGATAGGGGGGCTGGCTGAAGCTTTCTTT. This encodes CASSITIGGLAEAFF. This chain connects TRBV19 to TRBJ1-1; D is perhaps TRBD1 (6 bases). The V gene's germline CDR1 is LNHDA and CDR2 SQIVND (reference sequence). There are 15 residues in the CDR3. V lost 3 bases and J lost 6, with 17 bases in between.